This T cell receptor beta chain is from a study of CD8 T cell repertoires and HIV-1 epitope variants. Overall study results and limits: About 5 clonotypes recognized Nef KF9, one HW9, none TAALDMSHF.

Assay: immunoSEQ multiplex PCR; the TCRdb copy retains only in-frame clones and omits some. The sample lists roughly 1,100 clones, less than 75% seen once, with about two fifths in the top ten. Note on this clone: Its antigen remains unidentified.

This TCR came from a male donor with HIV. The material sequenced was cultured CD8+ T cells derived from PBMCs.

CDR3 region: CASSKGQGEKLFF. CDR3 coding DNA: TGCGCCAGCAGCAAGGGACAGGGTGAAAAACTGTTTTTT. The rearrangement links TRBV4-3 to TRBJ1-4; 9 nucleotides line up with TRBD1. V trimming: 5 bases; J trimming: 7 bases; junction bases outside the gene matches: 2. Germline V gene lookup returns CDR1 LGHNA and CDR2 YSLEER. CDR3 length: 13 residues.